This TCR beta chain stems from a study of T cell repertoires in cytomegalovirus infection. On the study more broadly: Recently identified HLA-C-restricted CMV epitopes were used, and well-studied HLA-B-restricted CMV epitopes were used as well. Indications came from public TCR beta signatures; they pointed to CMV infection and to a matching HLA type.

About this clonotype itself: What it binds is unknown.

General study findings and limits: Identification of carriers of CMV plus the relevant HLA was achieved through cumulative public TCR beta family frequency. The ex vivo response showed dominance by HLA-C-restricted CMV-specific TCR beta clonotypes.

This CDR3 is built from 15 residues. The germline V and J ends were trimmed by 6 bases and 2 bases, with 13 bases remaining between them. TCRdb redid the calling of the reads with MiXCR, one entry per CDR3 protein. The sample lists about 700,000 distinct CDR3 sequences; roughly 30% were seen once. The J gene is TRBJ1-4, the V gene TRBV12-3 or TRBV12-4; D ambiguous. The source was cultured PBMCs, collected from culture after CMV antigen stimulation. This receptor was obtained from a human donor in good health (CMV status not recorded). Some clones in this sample may be carry-over from other donors' samples. Written as DNA, the CDR3 is TGTGCCAGCAGGGGTTCAACCAGTACTAATGAAAAACTGTTTTTT. It specifies CASRGSTSTNEKLFF.